This T cell receptor (beta chain) was sequenced for a study of T cell responses to AZD1222 COVID-19 vaccine (dated by TCRdb to 2020 to 2023). Notes on the research overall: A total of just over 230 trial participants underwent TCR sequencing, of whom about 210 had received two doses of AZD1222 and 26 had received two doses of the MenACWY control vaccine. Trial participants were enrolled by age into 18-55, 56-69 and 70-plus year subgroups, with 148, 28 and 57 TCR-sequenced participants respectively. General findings and caveats noted by the study authors: Spike-specific TCR breadth and depth rose significantly after two AZD1222 doses compared with day 0 and with MenACWY recipients. The 56-69-year group was small, and its depth increase did not reach significance, likely because of low power. The vaccine-associated CD4 TCRs covered the entire spike protein, and the dominant responses fell in regions 160-218 and 743-854. Participants were mostly white British, with more females than males. The authors suggested clonal diversity may have been underestimated. Conclusions about previously exposed vaccinees were limited because only six AZD1222 recipients were SARS-CoV-2 seropositive at baseline. Because no day 14 peak-response samples were available, repertoires were characterized only after the peak T cell response. Nearly half of unique spike-specific TCRs reportedly recognized epitopes outside regions mutated in the B.1.351 and B.1.1.7 variants.

The CDR3, from cysteine to phenylalanine, totals 14 residues. This entry keeps only the CDR3 DNA: 42 bases, framed from base 1. The germline V end is reduced by 1 base and the J end by 4 bases; junction bases left unmatched: 0. Based on the germline V gene, the CDR1 and CDR2 sequences are SGHDT and YYEEEE. The sample's time point label is to be understood as: about 28 days (+/-7) after the second vaccine dose. AZD1222 recipients whose second dose came at about 4 weeks and those whose second dose came at about 12 weeks were combined into one group, since spike-specific TCR depth and breadth did not differ between the two schedules. Vaccinee samples came from UK trials COV001 and COV002, including a single-blind randomized controlled phase 2/3 trial of AZD1222 (ChAdOx1 nCoV-19) in healthy adults. For TCRbeta chain sequencing, PBMC samples from trial participants were taken at day 0 and at day 28 after the second dose.

The CDR3 regions of human TCRbeta chains were subjected to immunosequencing. In the source study's methods: TCRs in the repertoires were compared against a reference library of SARS-CoV-2-specific TCRs that had been generated with the MIRA antigen-specificity platform. Breadth was defined as the fraction of unique TCRs that were SARS-CoV-2-associated, and depth was defined as the fraction of total T cells that were SARS-CoV-2-associated. Using the MIRA data, every spike-specific TCR was mapped to the spike region that the TCR reacted to and assigned to either a CD4 or a CD8 class. Log10-transformed breadth and depth values were compared by one-way ANOVA with Sidak's multiple comparisons tests. TCRdb took over this immuneACCESS table, retaining in-frame rearrangements with V and J assigned. Such tables are incomplete; in checked studies, under half of the missing clones stem from an unresolved V gene, and the remainder is unexplained. The V and J calls and clone size come from that table; D and trimming were worked out from the DNA. This sample has 180,000 or so clones in its table, and about nine tenths of those were observed once. The ten largest clones take up approximately 1.9% of the sample.

About this clone: The clone's antigen remains unknown. Per-base quality was not reported, and no clone a single base away is much larger than it.

The sequencing here drew on peripheral blood, taken 28 days after the second AZD1222 dose. This sequence originates from an adult who received the AZD1222 COVID-19 vaccine. The chain links TRBV5-6 with TRBJ1-3; TRBD1 fits 9 bases in the junction. In nucleotide form, the sequence is TGTGCCAGCAGCTTGACAGGGGGCGGAAACACCATATATTTT. Its translation reads: CASSLTGGGNTIYF.